These 15 T cell receptor beta chains were all obtained from the same sample, sequenced in a study of PD-1 blockade in classical Hodgkin lymphoma. Relapse was seen in all patients after autologous stem cell transplantation, and brentuximab vedotin exposure was variable. Here immunoSEQ multiplex PCR was the method, and the copy in TCRdb shows in-frame clones only, minus some. The data hold fewer than 25,000 clones, with 80% to 90% observed a single time. Sequenced material: peripheral blood mononuclear cells (PBMCs), taken before the second cycle of nivolumab. These receptors all come from a human donor with classical Hodgkin lymphoma.

This rearrangement joins TRBV10-1 to TRBJ2-1; D gene unclear. Germline lookup yields CDR1 WNHNN and CDR2 SYGVQD (reference sequence). The CDR3 is 13 amino acids. V lost 4 bases to trimming and J lost 4 bases, with 8 bases between them. The chain's CDR3 is CASSVSGYNEQFF. In DNA, the CDR3 is TGCGCCAGCAGTGTTTCGGGTTACAATGAGCAGTTCTTC.

The chain employs TRBV5-1 and TRBJ1-4, with 9 positions matching TRBD1. Germline trimming cut 6 bases from V and 4 bases from J; bases unmatched to any gene: 22. Germline V lookup: CDR1 SGHRS, CDR2 YFSETQ. This CDR3 is built from 20 residues. CDR3 sequence: CASTNQIRGQGQGLNEKLFF. The CDR3 nucleotides are TGCGCCAGCACCAACCAAATTCGGGGACAGGGCCAGGGGCTTAATGAAAAACTGTTTTTT.

The sample holds a few counts of this clone. The CDR3 bases are TGTGCCAGCCGACAGGTTGCCTCTGGAAACACCATATATTTT. Encoded protein: CASRQVASGNTIYF. The chain carries TRBV6-5 and TRBJ1-3, with D possibly matching TRBD1 (6 bases). Germline V lookup: CDR1 MNHEY, CDR2 SVGAGI. The V and J ends lost 8 bases and 0 bases respectively, with 11 bases between them. This CDR3 contains 14 residues.

The chain is built from TRBV4-3 and TRBJ2-1; TRBD2 agrees at 9 bases. The V segment lost 0 bases and the J segment 2 bases; nucleotides outside the gene matches: 5. Germline CDR1 is LGHNA and CDR2 is YSLEER. This CDR3 has 17 residues. The CDR3, as DNA: TGCGCCAGCAGCCAAGATACAGGACTAGCGCCCTACAATGAGCAGTTCTTC. It yields the protein CASSQDTGLAPYNEQFF.

This clone showed up just once. An end of the junction does not agree with germline; a read error may underlie this. The V call is TRBV7-7, the J call TRBJ2-5; TRBD1 or TRBD2 may be the D gene (6 bases each). This CDR3 is built from 13 residues. Germline CDR1 and CDR2: SSHAT and FNYEAQ (reference sequence). CDR3 nucleotides: TGTGCTAGCAGCTTAGGGGGGAAGGAGACCCAGTACTTC. Its protein is CASSLGGKETQYF.

The gene calls are TRBV4-3 and TRBJ2-2, with D perhaps assigned TRBD1 or TRBD2 (5 bases each). Germline V gene sequence: CDR1 LGHNA, CDR2 YSLEER. The CDR3 runs 13 residues. CDR3 sequence reads: CLPRAGVVGELFF. The CDR3 DNA follows: TGCTTACCCAGGGCCGGGGTAGTCGGGGAGCTGTTTTTT.

This clone was observed a single time. This chain joins TRBV28 and TRBJ1-6; D not certain. The V gene's germline CDR1 is MDHEN and CDR2 SYDVKM. This CDR3 comprises 12 residues. Trimming cost V 6 bases and J 13 bases, with 13 bases left between them. The CDR3 DNA sequence: TGTGCCAGCAGCGAACCGGCCCAGCCCCTCCACTTT. Translated, it gives CASSEPAQPLHF.

The rearrangement joins TRBV2 to TRBJ2-5; 7 nucleotides line up with TRBD2. The CDR3 runs to 16 residues. Germline V gives CDR1 SNHLY, CDR2 FYNNEI. J lost 5 bases, V lost 6 bases, and 15 bases had no gene match. As DNA, the CDR3 is TGTGCCAGCAGAGGGATGGCGGGGGTTACGGGGGAGACCCAGTACTTC. Translation gives CASRGMAGVTGETQYF.

The chain employs TRBV19 and TRBJ2-5; 12 bases map to TRBD2. This CDR3 has 16 residues. Germline V gene sequence: CDR1 LNHDA, CDR2 SQIVND (reference sequence). V trimming: 5 bases; J trimming: 2 bases; junction bases outside the gene matches: 6. CDR3 sequence (DNA): TGTGCCAGTAGTTTCGGACTAGCGGGACTTCAAGAGACCCAGTACTTC. Translation gives CASSFGLAGLQETQYF.

CDR3 DNA: TGTGCCAGCAGCCAAACTATTTGGACGGAAAGAAGCAATCAGCCCCAGCATTTT. Protein product: CASSQTIWTERSNQPQHF. V is TRBV4-2 and J is TRBJ1-5, with no clear D. The CDR3 runs to 18 residues. Trimming removed 2 bases from V and 1 base from J, with 18 bases in between. Germline CDR1 reads LGHNA; CDR2 reads YNFKEQ.

The chain combines TRBV7-9 with TRBJ2-5; unclear D gene. From germline, CDR1 is SEHNR and CDR2 FQNEAQ (reference sequence). V gave up 2 bases and J gave up 14 bases, with 12 bases separating them. The CDR3 spans 11 residues. CDR3 loop: CASSLFYFFYF. The CDR3 DNA reads as TGTGCCAGCAGCTTATTTTATTTTTTCTACTTC.

This clone showed up just a few times. The J gene is TRBJ1-5, the V gene TRBV2, with a possible D match to TRBD1 (6 bases). Trimming stripped 5 bases from V and 2 bases from J, with 10 bases between. The CDR3 runs to 14 residues. The germline V gene encodes CDR1 SNHLY and CDR2 FYNNEI. CDR3 region: CASSTQGGNQPQHF. For the CDR3, the DNA is TGTGCCAGCAGTACACAGGGCGGCAATCAGCCCCAGCATTTT.

The V gene is TRBV19, the J gene TRBJ1-5; TRBD1 is a possible D gene (5 bases). The CDR3 sequence is 16 residues long. Germline loops: CDR1 LNHDA, CDR2 SQIVND (reference sequence). V lost 3 bases and J 2 bases, leaving 14 bases between the germline ends. DNA for the CDR3: TGTGCCAGTAGTATCGAGGGGCCGGGGGGCAATCAGCCCCAGCATTTT. Its protein is CASSIEGPGGNQPQHF.

The chain uses TRBV7-2 and TRBJ2-3; no reliable D call. Per the germline V gene, CDR1 is SGHTA and CDR2 is FQGNSA. The CDR3 has 13 amino acids. V was cut by 1 base and J by 5 bases, with 7 bases left in between. The CDR3 loop is CASSLVKKDTQYF. CDR3 DNA sequence: TGTGCCAGCAGCTTAGTTAAAAAAGATACGCAGTATTTT.

The chain employs TRBV4-2 and TRBJ2-5; TRBD1 agrees at 9 bases. From germline, CDR1 is LGHNA and CDR2 YNFKEQ. J was trimmed by 2 bases and V by 0 bases; bases with no gene match: 1. CDR3 length equals 15 residues. This CDR3 reads CASSQEDRGQETQYF. For the CDR3, the DNA is TGTGCCAGCAGCCAAGAAGACAGGGGGCAAGAGACCCAGTACTTC.